This entry lists 25 T cell receptor beta chains sequenced from one sample in a study of cytomegalovirus exposure and HLA in healthy donors (dated by TCRdb to about 2017). Library generation was performed with the immunoSEQ multiplex PCR assay. Sourced from immuneACCESS, this table was stored by TCRdb with only in-frame sequences that have V and J called. A share of the clones is absent; for the studies checked, an unresolved V gene accounts for under half, and the remainder has no known explanation. The sample table shows around 120,000 clones, and roughly 90% are seen once. The ten biggest clones cover about 2.1% of the sample. Sequencing was carried out using PBMCs. The receptors were gathered from a woman under 30 in good health and CMV-seronegative.

This chain links TRBV28 with TRBJ2-2; TRBD1 agrees at 12 bases. After removal of 7 bases from V and 7 bases from J, the junction contained 13 bases not matched to a gene. The CDR3 is made up of 17 amino acids. Germline V CDR1 and CDR2: MDHEN, SYDVKM. The CDR3 DNA is TGTGCCAGCACATTGCGTCCGGGACAGGGGGCGTTCGGGGAGCTGTTTTTT. This gives the protein CASTLRPGQGAFGELFF.

The V call is TRBV2, the J call TRBJ2-3; D perhaps matches TRBD2 (5 bases). Trimming cost V 3 bases and J 0 bases, with 7 bases left between them. Germline assignment: CDR1 SNHLY and CDR2 FYNNEI. The length of the CDR3 is 14 residues. The CDR3 region has the DNA TGTGCCAGCAGTGACCGGGATAGCACAGATACGCAGTATTTT. Translated: CASSDRDSTDTQYF.

This rearrangement joins TRBV6-5 to TRBJ1-2; 10 bases line up with TRBD1. CDR1 MNHEY and CDR2 SVGAGI come from the germline V gene. The CDR3 has 15 amino acids. V lost 0 bases, J lost 5 bases, and 3 bases stayed unmatched. CDR3 sequence reads: CASSYSSDRGYGYTF. As DNA, the CDR3 is TGTGCCAGCAGTTACTCATCGGACAGGGGGTATGGCTACACCTTC.

J is TRBJ2-1 and V is TRBV12-5; 9 positions match TRBD2. In germline, CDR1 is LGHNT, CDR2 FRNRAP. The ends lost 4 bases at V and 6 bases at J; junction bases unmatched: 10. The length of the CDR3 is 16 residues. CDR3 loop: CASGSLAGSTLNEQFF. In DNA, the CDR3 is TGTGCTAGTGGTTCCCTAGCGGGAAGTACCCTCAATGAGCAGTTCTTC.

V gene TRBV2 combines with J gene TRBJ2-7, with D possibly being TRBD2 (6 bases). V was trimmed by 8 bases and J by 3 bases, leaving 23 bases between them. The CDR3 contains 16 residues. Looked up from germline, CDR1 is SNHLY and CDR2 is FYNNEI. The CDR3 is CASGVWLAKTFYEQYF. For the CDR3, the DNA is TGTGCCAGCGGGGTTTGGCTAGCGAAAACCTTCTACGAGCAGTACTTC. The whole variable domain, remainder taken from reference TRBV2 and TRBJ2-7, is EPEVTQTPSHQVTQMGQEVILRCVPISNHLYFYWYRQILGQKVEFLVSFYNNEISEKSEIFDDQFSVERPDGSNFTLKIRSTKLEDSAMYFCASGVWLAKTFYEQYFGPGTRLTVT.

This chain joins TRBV6-5 and TRBJ2-1; 9 bases are a match to TRBD1. The CDR3 consists of 16 residues. Unmatched junction bases numbered 6, after V lost 1 base and J lost 5 bases. Germline loops: CDR1 MNHEY, CDR2 SVGAGI. CDR3 sequence reads: CASSYLGTGRNNEQFF. DNA for the CDR3: TGTGCCAGCAGTTACTTGGGGACAGGGAGGAACAATGAGCAGTTCTTC.

CDR3 nucleotide sequence: TGTGCCGGGGACAGGGTAAACACTGAAGCTTTCTTT. Protein sequence: CAGDRVNTEAFF. This rearrangement joins TRBV30 to TRBJ1-1, with TRBD1 matching 9 bases. Losses at the gene ends were 8 bases for V and 2 bases for J; bases not matched to a gene: 3. The CDR3 is 12 residues long. Germline V CDR1 and CDR2: GTSNPN, SVGIG (reference sequence).

CDR3 coding DNA: TGTGCAAGACAGGAAAGGACTAGCTTCTACGAGCAGTACTTC. This codes for CARQERTSFYEQYF. The genes are TRBV12-2 and TRBJ2-7; the listed D gene, TRBD2, was not tested against the DNA. TRBV12-2 is labeled a pseudogene. The CDR3 is 14 residues long.

The chain carries TRBV2 and TRBJ1-4; no definite D call. CDR1 is SNHLY and CDR2 is FYNNEI in the germline V gene. This CDR3 is built from 15 residues. The V end lost 3 bases, the J end lost 0 bases, and 8 bases lay between the germline ends. The CDR3 DNA is TGTGCCAGCAGTGATTCGTCAGCAACTAATGAAAAACTGTTTTTT. This codes for CASSDSSATNEKLFF. Together with reference TRBV2 and TRBJ1-4, the CDR3 gives the full variable domain: EPEVTQTPSHQVTQMGQEVILRCVPISNHLYFYWYRQILGQKVEFLVSFYNNEISEKSEIFDDQFSVERPDGSNFTLKIRSTKLEDSAMYFCASSDSSATNEKLFFGSGTQLSVL.

The chain uses TRBV27 and TRBJ2-7; perhaps TRBD2 as D (5 bases). Per germline, CDR1 MNHEY and CDR2 SMNVEV (reference sequence). The CDR3 totals 15 residues. V lost 3 bases and J 3 bases, leaving 15 bases between the germline ends. The CDR3 sequence is CASSFLHGIYYEQYF. The CDR3 DNA reads TGTGCCAGCAGTTTTCTTCACGGGATATACTACGAGCAGTACTTC.

The V gene is TRBV2, the J gene TRBJ2-3; D perhaps matches TRBD1 (5 bases). Germline V lookup: CDR1 SNHLY, CDR2 FYNNEI. The CDR3 covers 14 residues. V was pared by 6 bases and J by 1 base, with 11 bases between. Written as DNA, the CDR3 is TGTGCCAGCAGGCGAACAGGACGCACAGATACGCAGTATTTT. Protein product: CASRRTGRTDTQYF.

The J gene is TRBJ1-1, the V gene TRBV6-1; 12 nucleotides match TRBD1. The CDR3 totals 16 residues. The germline CDR1 and CDR2 sequences are MNHNS and SASEGT. The junction had 8 bases not matched to a gene; V was cut back by 4 bases and J by 5 bases. The CDR3 bases are TGTGCCAGCAGTGCTACCGGGACAGGGGGCCCGACTGAAGCTTTCTTT. As protein: CASSATGTGGPTEAFF.

The chain couples TRBV18 to TRBJ1-1, with D unresolved. Per germline, CDR1 KGHSH and CDR2 LQKENI. Between the trimmed V and J ends, which lost 5 bases and 1 base, there was a span of 8 bases. This CDR3 is 13 amino acids long. CDR3 region: CASSAQKNTEAFF. CDR3 coding DNA: TGTGCCAGCTCAGCCCAGAAGAACACTGAAGCTTTCTTT.

This chain joins TRBV5-4 and TRBJ1-6; D unclear. Germline V gene lookup returns CDR1 SGHNT and CDR2 YYREEE (reference sequence). Trimming took off 0 bases at V and 7 bases at J, with 14 bases between the two ends. The CDR3 has 16 amino acids. Here the CDR3 reads CASSLAGGRANSPLHF. Here the CDR3 DNA reads TGTGCCAGCAGCTTGGCCGGCGGGCGTGCAAATTCACCCCTCCACTTT. Using reference TRBV5-4 and TRBJ1-6 for the parts outside the CDR3, the full variable domain is ETGVTQSPTHLIKTRGQQVTLRCSSQSGHNTVSWYQQALGQGPQFIFQYYREEENGRGNFPPRFSGLQFPNYSSELNVNALELDDSALYLCASSLAGGRANSPLHFGNGTRLTVT.

The chain employs TRBV13 and TRBJ2-7, with 8 bases that match TRBD1. CDR1 is PRHDT, CDR2 FYEKMQ, per germline (reference sequence). The CDR3 spans 15 residues. With V trimmed by 8 bases and J by 6 bases, 15 bases remained unmatched. The CDR3 sequence is CASRAATGQGPEQYF. In nucleotides, the CDR3 is TGTGCCAGCCGGGCCGCGACCGGACAGGGTCCCGAGCAGTACTTC.

This chain joins TRBV27 and TRBJ1-2; D gene ambiguous. V lost 4 bases to trimming and J lost 0 bases, with 6 bases between them. The germline V gene encodes CDR1 MNHEY and CDR2 SMNVEV (reference sequence). The CDR3 runs 13 residues. CDR3 amino acids: CASSWASNYGYTF. CDR3 in DNA: TGTGCCAGCAGTTGGGCATCTAACTATGGCTACACCTTC.

The sample holds a few counts of this clone. The chain couples TRBV6-5 to TRBJ2-7; the match to TRBD2 covers 7 bases. CDR3 length: 16 residues. The junction had 7 bases not matched to a gene; V was cut back by 0 bases and J by 2 bases. The germline CDR1 and CDR2 sequences are MNHEY and SVGAGI. In DNA form, the CDR3 reads TGTGCCAGCAGTTACTCGAGTTCCCTAGCGGCCTACGAGCAGTACTTC. It yields the protein CASSYSSSLAAYEQYF.

CDR3 sequence: CASSLDSYYGYTF. Here the CDR3 DNA reads TGTGCCAGCAGTCTCGACAGCTACTATGGCTACACCTTC. The chain combines TRBV7-2 with TRBJ1-2; TRBD1 is a possible D gene (5 bases). CDR3 length: 13 amino acids. Trimming left V 6 bases short and J 3 bases short, with 11 bases between. Germline loops: CDR1 SGHTA, CDR2 FQGNSA.

CDR3 bases: TGCAGCGTCATGGCAAAAGCTAACTATGGCTACACCTTC. Its protein is CSVMAKANYGYTF. This sequence joins TRBV29-1 and TRBJ1-2; the D is unclear. Trimming shortened V by 6 bases and J by 0 bases, and 11 bases separated the two germline ends. CDR3 length: 13 amino acids. Germline CDR1 and CDR2: SQVTM and ANQGSEA. The variable domain in full, completed from reference TRBV29-1 and TRBJ1-2, reads SAVISQKPSRDICQRGTSLTIQCQVDSQVTMMFWYRQQPGQSLTLIATANQGSEATYESGFVIDKFPISRPNLTFSTLTVSNMSPEDSSIYLCSVMAKANYGYTFGSGTRLTVV.

The chain recombines TRBV6-5 with TRBJ2-1, with 8 bases identical to TRBD2. CDR1 and CDR2 from the germline V gene are MNHEY and SVGAGI. V gave up 5 bases and J gave up 0 bases; unmatched junction bases: 3. The CDR3 consists of 15 residues. CDR3 loop: CASSRAGVSYNEQFF. Written as DNA, the CDR3 is TGTGCCAGCAGTCGAGCGGGAGTCTCCTACAATGAGCAGTTCTTC.

V usage is TRBV9 and J usage is TRBJ2-5, with D possibly matching TRBD1 (6 bases). CDR1 SGDLS and CDR2 YYNGEE come from the germline V gene. The length of the CDR3 is 15 residues. Trimming took 4 bases from V and 5 from J, leaving 18 bases between them. Here the CDR3 reads CASSPRQATGETQYF. For the CDR3, the DNA is TGTGCCAGCAGCCCTCGACAGGCTACGGGGGAGACCCAGTACTTC.

V usage is TRBV4-3 and J usage is TRBJ2-2, with TRBD2 matching over 10 bases. The CDR3 is made up of 17 amino acids. Germline V gene lookup returns CDR1 LGHNA and CDR2 YSLEER. V lost 0 bases, J lost 3 bases, and 4 bases stayed unmatched. The CDR3 coding sequence is TGCGCCAGCAGCCAAGACCTAGCGGGAGTTGACACCGGGGAGCTGTTTTTT. It codes for CASSQDLAGVDTGELFF.

V usage is TRBV13 and J usage is TRBJ1-1, with D unresolved. Germline V gives CDR1 PRHDT, CDR2 FYEKMQ (reference sequence). V shed 2 bases and J shed 2 bases, with 15 bases lying between them. This CDR3 spans 16 amino acids. The CDR3 region has the DNA TGTGCCAGCAGCTTATCCTCAGGACTGATTAACACTGAAGCTTTCTTT. As protein: CASSLSSGLINTEAFF.

This chain links TRBV6-1 with TRBJ2-2; 8 nucleotides line up with TRBD2. Germline CDR1 and CDR2: MNHNS and SASEGT. Trimming took 1 base from V and 4 from J; bases not matched to a gene: 5. This CDR3 is built from 16 residues. The CDR3: CASSEERTSFTGELFF. CDR3 bases: TGTGCCAGCAGTGAAGAGCGGACTAGCTTCACCGGGGAGCTGTTTTTT.

The CDR3 region has the DNA TGTGCCAGCAGCTTAGGGGACAGGGGGGATACGCAGTATTTT. It encodes CASSLGDRGDTQYF. V and J are TRBV7-2 and TRBJ2-3, with TRBD1 identical over 11 bases. V lost 1 base and J lost 6; bases outside the gene matches: 0. The CDR3 has 14 residues. The germline gives CDR1 SGHTA, CDR2 FQGNSA. Supplemented by reference TRBV7-2 and TRBJ2-3, the full variable domain reads GAGVSQSPSNKVTEKGKDVELRCDPISGHTALYWYRQSLGQGLEFLIYFQGNSAPDKSGLPSDRFSAERTGGSVSTLTIQRTQQEDSAVYLCASSLGDRGDTQYFGPGTRLTVL.